The T cell receptor (beta chain) described here comes from a study of T cell responses to AZD1222 COVID-19 vaccine. The table came from immunoSEQ multiplex PCR; TCRdb's copy has only in-frame clones and leaves some out. The table lists about 160,000 clones, roughly 94% of them singletons. From germline, CDR1 is MGHDK and CDR2 SYGVNS. CDR3 length: 14 amino acids. V gave up 0 bases and J gave up 3 bases, with 8 bases separating them. The starting material was peripheral blood, obtained 28 days after the second AZD1222 dose. The chain recombines TRBV25-1 with TRBJ2-5; D call uncertain. The receptor's source is an adult who received the AZD1222 COVID-19 vaccine. CDR3 in amino acids: CASSEYIVEETQYF. The CDR3, as DNA: TGTGCCAGCAGTGAATATATTGTGGAAGAGACCCAGTACTTC.